The rows below give T cell receptor beta chains drawn from one sample of a study of blood T cell repertoires in COVID-19. Clones were sequenced by immunoSEQ multiplex PCR, and TCRdb holds only the in-frame ones, with some missing. Among about 59,000 clones listed, around 80% were seen once. The sequenced sample consisted of peripheral blood. The receptors were gathered from a human donor in a cohort sampled during active COVID-19. The CDR3 runs from the conserved cysteine through the conserved F or W. D genes are given only for firm matches. Only some rows state a clone size, as once, few, many or a class for expanded clones.

J | length | V | D | size | DNA | CDR3
TRBJ2-3 | 19 | TRBV11-3 | TRBD2 | once | TGTGCCAGCAGCGGTACGCCGGGACTAGCGGGAGGTTCCACAGATACGCAGTATTTT | CASSGTPGLAGGSTDTQYF
TRBJ2-5 | 14 | TRBV18 | TRBD2 | . | TGTGCCAGCTCACCTAGCGGGATCCAAGAGACCCAGTACTTC | CASSPSGIQETQYF
TRBJ2-2 | 13 | TRBV5-5 | TRBD1 | . | TGTGCCAGCAGCTTATGGGACAGGGTTGGGCTGTTTTTT | CASSLWDRVGLFF
TRBJ2-7 | 15 | TRBV28 | TRBD1 | . | TGTGCCAGCAGCCCACTGGGGACAGGGAACTACGAGCAGTACTTC | CASSPLGTGNYEQYF
TRBJ2-5 | 12 | TRBV6-2/TRBV6-3 | . | . | TGTGCCAGCAGTCCCCGGCGGGAGACCCAGTACTTC | CASSPRRETQYF
TRBJ1-4 | 10 | TRBV10-1 | . | . | TGCGCCAGCAGCGGTGAAAAACTGTTTTTT | CASSGEKLFF
TRBJ2-5 | 17 | TRBV4-3 | TRBD2 | . | TGCGCCAGCAGCCAAGATCTGGGGACTAGCGGACAAGAGACCCAGTACTTC | CASSQDLGTSGQETQYF
TRBJ1-4 | 14 | TRBV28 | . | . | TGTGCCAGCAGTTATGTTTCTGGGGCGGAAAAACTGTTTTTT | CASSYVSGAEKLFF
TRBJ2-7 | 15 | TRBV28 | TRBD1 | . | TGTGCCAGCAGCTCCGGGACAGAGAGCTCCTACGAGCAGTACTTC | CASSSGTESSYEQYF
TRBJ1-2 | 14 | TRBV6-5 | TRBD1 | . | TGTGCCAGCAGTCAGGGACAGGGATTCTATGGCTACACCTTC | CASSQGQGFYGYTF
TRBJ2-7 | 15 | TRBV7-2 | TRBD1 | . | TGTGCCAGCAGCCGGGGGACAGGGAGCTCCTACGAGCAGTACTTC | CASSRGTGSSYEQYF
TRBJ2-7 | 15 | TRBV2 | TRBD2 | . | TGTGCCAGCAGCGCCCCACTAGCGGGAGGACCCGAGCAGTACTTC | CASSAPLAGGPEQYF
TRBJ1-5 | 15 | TRBV19 | . | . | TGTGCCAGTAGTATGTCAGCGTATAGCAATCAGCCCCAGCATTTT | CASSMSAYSNQPQHF
TRBJ2-1 | 14 | TRBV29-1 | . | . | TGCAGCGTTGAAGGAGGGAACGGCTACAATGAGCAGTTCTTC | CSVEGGNGYNEQFF
TRBJ2-1 | 15 | TRBV7-9 | TRBD2 | . | TGTGCCAGCAGCCGAGAGGGACTAGCGGGAGATGAGCAGTTCTTC | CASSREGLAGDEQFF
TRBJ2-1 | 15 | TRBV5-1 | TRBD1 | few | TGCGCCAGCAGCTTGGCCGGGACAGGGGGGAATGAGCAGTTCTTC | CASSLAGTGGNEQFF
TRBJ2-1 | 15 | TRBV11-3 | TRBD1 | . | TGTGCCAGCAGCTACGGGGGACAGGGGGCCAATGAGCAGTTCTTC | CASSYGGQGANEQFF
TRBJ2-5 | 14 | TRBV11-1 | . | . | TGTGCCAGCAGCTTAATAACAGAACAAGAGACCCAGTACTTC | CASSLITEQETQYF
TRBJ2-7 | 12 | TRBV29-1 | . | . | TGCAGCGCTGGGGACACTACCTACGAGCAGTACTTC | CSAGDTTYEQYF
TRBJ1-1 | 12 | TRBV19 | . | . | TGTGCCAGTAGTATCGGGGGGGCGGATGCTTTCTTT | CASSIGGADAFF
TRBJ2-1 | 15 | TRBV28 | . | . | TGTGCCAGCAGTCGCCTCCCCCCCGGGAGATATGAGCAGTTCTTC | CASSRLPPGRYEQFF
TRBJ2-7 | 13 | TRBV10-3 | . | . | TGTGCCATCAGTGAGAGCGCAGCCTACGAGCAGTACTTC | CAISESAAYEQYF
TRBJ2-2 | 14 | TRBV6-5 | . | . | TGTGCCAGCAGCCCCCAGGGCAGCACCGGGGAGCTGTTTTTT | CASSPQGSTGELFF
TRBJ2-2 | 15 | TRBV5-1 | TRBD1 | once | TGCGCCAGCAGCCCGACAGGGGGAAACACCGGGGAGCTGTTTTTT | CASSPTGGNTGELFF
TRBJ2-1 | 14 | TRBV5-6 | TRBD2 | . | TGTGCCAGCAGCAGCGGGACCCCCTACAATGAGCAGTTCTTC | CASSSGTPYNEQFF
TRBJ2-3 | 16 | TRBV3-1/TRBV3-2 | TRBD2 | few | TGTGCCAGCAGCCAAGACCAGCGGGGAGCCACAGATACGCAGTATTTT | CASSQDQRGATDTQYF
TRBJ2-2 | 15 | TRBV7-6 | . | . | TGTGCCAGCAGCTTCCGGGACTCCATGCGCGGGGAGCTGTTTTTT | CASSFRDSMRGELFF
TRBJ1-2 | 11 | TRBV30 | . | . | TGTGCCTGGAATGAGGGTCTGAGGTACACCTTC | CAWNEGLRYTF
TRBJ2-5 | 14 | TRBV11-3 | TRBD1 | . | TGTGCCAGCAGCCCGCAGGGGGCAGGGGAGACCCAGTACTTC | CASSPQGAGETQYF
TRBJ2-7 | 16 | TRBV30 | . | . | TGTGCCTGGAGTGGGTTTGGACTTAGTGGCGGGTACGAGCAGTACTTC | CAWSGFGLSGGYEQYF
TRBJ2-3 | 16 | TRBV7-2 | TRBD2 | . | TGTGCCAGCAGCTTAGCCGGGACTAGCGGGAGATTGACGCAGTATTTT | CASSLAGTSGRLTQYF
TRBJ1-1 | 15 | TRBV5-6 | TRBD1 | . | TGTGCCAGCAGCTTGAGCAACAGGGGGGTGGTAGAAGCTTTCTTT | CASSLSNRGVVEAFF
TRBJ1-6 | 15 | TRBV7-2 | TRBD1 | . | TGTGCCAGCAGCTTAGCGCAAGGGGGCTATTCACCCCTCCACTTT | CASSLAQGGYSPLHF
TRBJ2-5 | 15 | TRBV2 | TRBD1 | . | TGTGCCAGCAGTGCAGGGGGCCGGGGCCAAGAGACCCAGTACTTC | CASSAGGRGQETQYF
TRBJ1-2 | 14 | TRBV5-1 | . | . | TGCGCCAGCAGCTTGGAAGCGACCAGTCGTGCCTCCACCTTC | CASSLEATSRASTF
TRBJ2-1 | 15 | TRBV6-2/TRBV6-3 | . | . | TGTGCCAGCAGTTACTCCATTCCGGGGGTAGGTGAGCAGTTCTTC | CASSYSIPGVGEQFF
TRBJ2-2 | 16 | TRBV15 | TRBD2 | . | TGTGCCACCAGCAGAGCCAGCGGGAGAAAGACCGGGGAGCTGTTTTTT | CATSRASGRKTGELFF
TRBJ2-7 | 14 | TRBV25-1 | TRBD1 | few | TGTGCCAGCAGATCGGCGACAGGGGGCAGCGAGCAGTACTTC | CASRSATGGSEQYF
TRBJ2-4 | 15 | TRBV9 | TRBD2 | few | TGTGCCAGCAGCGCCCAAAACGGGGGGAGAAACATTCAGTACTTC | CASSAQNGGRNIQYF
TRBJ2-5 | 13 | TRBV5-4 | . | . | TGTGCCAGCAGCTTGGTGGGGACTGGGTCCCAGTACTTC | CASSLVGTGSQYF
TRBJ2-1 | 15 | TRBV28 | TRBD1 | . | TGTGCCAGCAGTCAAACAGGGGGCGCGATCAATGAGCAGTTCTTC | CASSQTGGAINEQFF
TRBJ1-4 | 16 | TRBV4-3 | TRBD1 | once | TGCGCCAGCAGCCACCAACGACAGGGCTTGGAGGGAAAACTGTTTTTT | CASSHQRQGLEGKLFF
TRBJ2-1 | 14 | TRBV7-6 | . | . | TGTGCCAGCAGCTTACGGGAACCAACAAATGAGCAGTTCTTC | CASSLREPTNEQFF
TRBJ2-3 | 16 | TRBV10-3 | TRBD2 | . | TGTGCCATCAGTAGGGGACTAGCGAGTAGCACAGATACGCAGTATTTT | CAISRGLASSTDTQYF
TRBJ2-7 | 15 | TRBV19 | TRBD1 | once | TGTGCCAGTAGTATGTCGGGACAGTTAGTTGGCGAGCAGTACTTC | CASSMSGQLVGEQYF
TRBJ2-7 | 14 | TRBV3-1/TRBV3-2 | . | . | TGTGCCAGCAGCCCCCGATTAAAGCCCTACGAGCAGTACTTC | CASSPRLKPYEQYF
TRBJ2-7 | 13 | TRBV25-1 | TRBD1 | . | TGTGCCAGCAGTTTTTCACAGGGGCCCGAGCAGTACTTC | CASSFSQGPEQYF
TRBJ2-5 | 13 | TRBV28 | . | . | TGTGCCAGCAGTTTATATAGGCGGGAGACCCAGTACTTC | CASSLYRRETQYF
TRBJ2-1 | 16 | TRBV4-1 | TRBD1 | . | TGCGCCAGCAGCCAAGCCTCTGGACAGGCCTACAATGAGCAGTTCTTC | CASSQASGQAYNEQFF
TRBJ1-2 | 14 | TRBV6-6 | . | . | TGTGCCAGCAGTTACGGGTTGGCAGACAGGGGCTACACCTTC | CASSYGLADRGYTF
TRBJ2-3 | 16 | TRBV4-3 | TRBD2 | . | TGCGCCAGCAGCCAAGAGATCCGGGGGGGCTCACATACGCAGTATTTT | CASSQEIRGGSHTQYF
TRBJ1-2 | 14 | TRBV6-2/TRBV6-3 | . | . | TGTGCCAGCAGTTACGGCGGGGGCAACTATGGCTACACCTTC | CASSYGGGNYGYTF
TRBJ1-4 | 15 | TRBV7-9 | . | . | TGTGCCAGCAGCTTAGCGCGAGGAGGGGATGAAAAACTGTTTTTT | CASSLARGGDEKLFF
TRBJ2-3 | 17 | TRBV9 | TRBD2 | few | TGTGCCAGCAGCGCCGGTCGGGTAGCGGGAGTTGTAGATACGCAGTATTTT | CASSAGRVAGVVDTQYF
TRBJ1-1 | 14 | TRBV15 | TRBD1 | . | TGTGCCACCAGCAGCGACAGGGTGGGAACTGAAGCTTTCTTT | CATSSDRVGTEAFF
TRBJ1-6 | 16 | TRBV5-4 | . | once | TGTGCCAGCAGCTTGGGCAGGGGACAAGTTAATTCACCCCTCCACTTT | CASSLGRGQVNSPLHF
TRBJ2-6 | 22 | TRBV30 | TRBD1 | once | TGTGCCTGTAACCCCGGGACAGGAGGAGCTAGCTGGGGGTTCTCTGGGGCCAACGTCCTGACTTTC | CACNPGTGGASWGFSGANVLTF
TRBJ2-1 | 16 | TRBV5-1 | TRBD1 | . | TGCGCCAGCAGCCCCTGGTGGGGGACAGACTACAATGAGCAGTTCTTC | CASSPWWGTDYNEQFF
TRBJ2-3 | 14 | TRBV6-2/TRBV6-3 | TRBD1 | few | TGTGCCAGCAGTTGGACAGGGGTCACAGATACGCAGTATTTT | CASSWTGVTDTQYF
TRBJ1-1 | 13 | TRBV7-9 | . | . | TGTGCCAGCAGCTTAGGAGAGCACACTGAAGCTTTCTTT | CASSLGEHTEAFF